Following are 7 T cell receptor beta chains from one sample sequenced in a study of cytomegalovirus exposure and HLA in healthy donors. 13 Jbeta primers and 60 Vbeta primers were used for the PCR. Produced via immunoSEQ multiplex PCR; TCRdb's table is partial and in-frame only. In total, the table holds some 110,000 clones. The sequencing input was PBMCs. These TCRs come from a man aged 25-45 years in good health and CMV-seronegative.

CDR3 coding DNA: TGTGCCAGCAGCATTCGGGACAGTGGGAACATTCAGTACTTC. Residues: CASSIRDSGNIQYF. This chain joins TRBV5-4 and TRBJ2-4; 7 bases align to TRBD1. The CDR3 extends over 14 amino acids. V gave up 4 bases and J gave up 7 bases; unmatched junction bases: 8. Germline CDR1 is SGHNT and CDR2 is YYREEE (reference sequence). Based on the CDR3 plus reference TRBV5-4 and TRBJ2-4, the full variable domain is ETGVTQSPTHLIKTRGQQVTLRCSSQSGHNTVSWYQQALGQGPQFIFQYYREEENGRGNFPPRFSGLQFPNYSSELNVNALELDDSALYLCASSIRDSGNIQYFGAGTRLSVL.

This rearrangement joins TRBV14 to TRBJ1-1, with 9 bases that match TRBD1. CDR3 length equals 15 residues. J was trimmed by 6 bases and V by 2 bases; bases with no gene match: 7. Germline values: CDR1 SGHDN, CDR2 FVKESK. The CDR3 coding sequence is TGTGCCAGCAGCCAACCGGGACAGGGAACCGCTGAAGCTTTCTTT. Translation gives CASSQPGQGTAEAFF.

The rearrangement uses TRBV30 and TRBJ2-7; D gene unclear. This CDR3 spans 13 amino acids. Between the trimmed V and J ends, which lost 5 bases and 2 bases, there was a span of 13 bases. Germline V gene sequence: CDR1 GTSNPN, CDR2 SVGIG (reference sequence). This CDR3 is CAWDNLMTYEQYF. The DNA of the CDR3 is TGTGCCTGGGACAATCTGATGACCTACGAGCAGTACTTC.

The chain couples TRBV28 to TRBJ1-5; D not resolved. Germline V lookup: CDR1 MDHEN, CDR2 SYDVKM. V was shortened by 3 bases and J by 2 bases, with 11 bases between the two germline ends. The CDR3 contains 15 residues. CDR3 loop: CASSFPLEGNQPQHF. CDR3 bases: TGTGCCAGCAGTTTCCCACTTGAGGGCAATCAGCCCCAGCATTTT. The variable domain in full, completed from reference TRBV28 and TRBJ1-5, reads DVKVTQSSRYLVKRTGEKVFLECVQDMDHENMFWYRQDPGLGLRLIYFSYDVKMKEKGDIPEGYSVSREKKERFSLILESASTNQTSMYLCASSFPLEGNQPQHFGDGTRLSIL.

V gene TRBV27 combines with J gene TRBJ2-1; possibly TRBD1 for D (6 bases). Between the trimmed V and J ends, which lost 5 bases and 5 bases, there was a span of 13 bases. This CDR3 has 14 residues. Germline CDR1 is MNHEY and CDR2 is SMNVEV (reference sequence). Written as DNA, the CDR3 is TGTGCCAGCAGTGGAACGGGACAAAACAATGAGCAGTTCTTC. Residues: CASSGTGQNNEQFF.

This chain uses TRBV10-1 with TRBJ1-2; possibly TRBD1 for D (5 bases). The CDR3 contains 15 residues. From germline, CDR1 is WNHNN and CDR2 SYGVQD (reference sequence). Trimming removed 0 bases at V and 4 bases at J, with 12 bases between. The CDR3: CASSESPGPSYGYTF. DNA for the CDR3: TGCGCCAGCAGTGAGTCGCCAGGGCCGTCCTATGGCTACACCTTC.

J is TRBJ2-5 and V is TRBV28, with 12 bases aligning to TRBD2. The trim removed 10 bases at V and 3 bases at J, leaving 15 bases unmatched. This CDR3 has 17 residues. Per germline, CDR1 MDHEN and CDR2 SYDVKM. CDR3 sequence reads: CATCLWTSGTTEETQYF. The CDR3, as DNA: TGTGCCACCTGTCTCTGGACTAGCGGGACTACCGAAGAGACCCAGTACTTC.